The rows below give T cell receptor beta chains drawn from one sample of a study of cytomegalovirus exposure and HLA in healthy donors. Only in-frame clones appear in the TCRdb table, and some are missing; sequencing was by immunoSEQ multiplex PCR. The table lists about 52,000 clones, 55% to 65% of them singletons, with 12% in the top ten. The sequencing sample was made of PBMCs. All receptors come from a human donor in good health. Each CDR3 is given with its conserved first and last residue. D genes are given only for firm matches.

d_call j_call v_call cdr3_aa
TRBD2 TRBJ2-5 TRBV7-2 CASSVGLAGGLEETQYF
TRBD1 TRBJ2-2 TRBV30 CAYKPGTANTGELFF
TRBD2 TRBJ2-3 TRBV5-4 CASSSPGRGISDTQYF
. TRBJ2-1 TRBV29-1 CSVGGGAVGSYNEQFF
TRBD1 TRBJ2-7 TRBV9 CASSGDRGTYEQYF
. TRBJ1-5 TRBV11-3 CASSLDHVWSQPQHF
. TRBJ1-4 TRBV18 CASSPLEGAGNEKLFF
TRBD1 TRBJ1-1 TRBV6-1 CAMHRGKIAEAFF
. TRBJ2-3 TRBV9 CASSGGPPGTDTQYF
. TRBJ1-2 TRBV9 CASSAGGIGGYTF
. TRBJ1-2 TRBV5-4 CASSLQGVYGYTF
. TRBJ1-2 TRBV19 CASSTRNVIHGYTF
TRBD1 TRBJ1-2 TRBV9 CASSQPTGGVGYTF
. TRBJ1-1 TRBV6-5 CASSSLETLSGEAFF
TRBD2 TRBJ2-5 TRBV5-1 CASSLAGTSGGFTKTQYF
TRBD2 TRBJ2-1 TRBV4-3 CASSQEGFGGGANEQFF
TRBD2 TRBJ2-3 TRBV2 CASRLAGGFSTDTQYF
TRBD1 TRBJ2-6 TRBV12-5 CASGPRQGSGANVLTF
TRBD2 TRBJ2-3 TRBV7-3 CASSPGTSPRTDTQYF
. TRBJ2-1 TRBV6-5 CASSSPHYNEQFF
TRBD1 TRBJ2-1 TRBV11-3 CASSLLGGDYNEQFF
TRBD1 TRBJ1-2 TRBV7-6 CASSLTDRGYGYTF
. TRBJ1-4 TRBV6-1 CASRTRRTTNEKLFF
. TRBJ1-2 TRBV6-6 CASRDPEQGGYTF
. TRBJ1-4 TRBV5-1 CASRIRATNEKLFF
. TRBJ2-6 TRBV5-1 CASSLVAGGGSGANVLTF
. TRBJ2-7 TRBV11-2 CASSLGHLYEQYF
. TRBJ1-1 TRBV6-5 CASTRTVNTEAFF
. TRBJ2-1 TRBV14 CASSQGVRDSTYNEQFF
TRBD1 TRBJ2-7 TRBV6-5 CASSPGQGLPYEQYF
. TRBJ2-4 TRBV6-5 CASSYGGGLKNIQYF
TRBD1 TRBJ1-6 TRBV27 CASRIQGRYNSPLHF
. TRBJ1-2 TRBV7-2 CASSLGALYGYTF
TRBD1 . TRBV5-1 CASSITGTGSEQYF
. TRBJ1-5 TRBV28 CASTLGGAGQPQHF
TRBD1 TRBJ1-1 TRBV2 CASRPGQGVGRTEAFF
. TRBJ1-1 TRBV6-5 CASSPDKRSEAFF
. TRBJ1-2 TRBV7-2 CASSLEWTSNYGYTF
TRBD2 TRBJ2-4 TRBV11-1 CASSYQAGLGEAKNIQYF
. TRBJ2-7 TRBV15 CATSREAGLYPYEQYF
. TRBJ1-1 TRBV19 CASSIAPAVNTEAFF
TRBD1 TRBJ1-2 TRBV7-2 CASSFGQASTINTF
TRBD1 TRBJ2-1 TRBV7-9 CASSLVRTGSLDEQFF
. TRBJ2-3 TRBV11-2 CASSPSYRSTDTQYF
. TRBJ1-2 TRBV7-9 CASSLAALGDGYTF
TRBD1 TRBJ1-2 TRBV4-3 CASSQVGQGGGGYTF
. TRBJ2-1 TRBV12-5 CASGADMSYGNEQFF
. TRBJ2-1 TRBV5-1 CASSVGGRRNEQFF
. TRBJ1-1 TRBV14 CASGAKNTEAFF
TRBD1 TRBJ1-2 TRBV11-2 CASSFRGGYTF
TRBD1 TRBJ1-2 TRBV11-2 CASSSFRTGRNDLGHGYTF
. TRBJ2-7 TRBV29-1 CSVLDGSSYEQYF
TRBD2 TRBJ2-7 TRBV27 CASSLLAGVEQYF
. TRBJ2-7 TRBV5-4 CASSFQVNGDEQYF